The rows below give T cell receptor beta chains drawn from one sample of a study of CD8 T cells in Susac syndrome. TCRdb ran MiXCR on the immunoSEQ multiplex PCR reads and lists one entry per CDR3 protein. This repertoire shows approximately 70,000 distinct CDR3 sequences, 95% found once; its top ten account for 0.2% to 0.25%. The sample comprised CD8+ T cells from PBMCs. The receptors shown here come from a human donor in good health. CDR3s include the opening cysteine and the closing phenylalanine or tryptophan.

CDR3 protein	V gene	J gene
CASSPGPRYEQYF	TRBV7-9	TRBJ2-7
CASSLPRATEAFF	TRBV5-1	TRBJ1-1
CASSATGGRFTEAFF	TRBV7-8	TRBJ1-1
CASSLGGLAGLNEQFF	TRBV7-8	TRBJ2-1
CSAGDGDGYTF	TRBV29-1	TRBJ1-2
CASSSTRRETQYF	TRBV13	TRBJ2-5
CASSHRAGIETQYF	TRBV4-1	TRBJ2-5
CASSTRDSLYNEQFF	TRBV19	TRBJ2-1
CASGVFSGNTIYF	TRBV27	TRBJ1-3
CASSQDPTSGGTYNEQFF	TRBV4-2	TRBJ2-1
CASSYPNSDTQYF	TRBV7-2	TRBJ2-3
CASSLGTGGKQPQHF	TRBV27	TRBJ1-5
CASSPARVTGELFF	TRBV12-3/TRBV12-4	TRBJ2-2
CASSQPPDRAGANVLTF	TRBV3-1	TRBJ2-6
CASSPGSNYGYTF	TRBV4-2	TRBJ1-2
CASSQDEGEGNQPQHF	TRBV4-1	TRBJ1-5
CASSWGQPNTGELFF	TRBV21-1	TRBJ2-2
CASSATPGPPLETQYF	TRBV9	TRBJ2-5
CASSFLGTGDPDTQYF	TRBV6-5	TRBJ2-3
CASSFRGGPGETQYF	TRBV28	TRBJ2-5
CASSQRQGGYNEQFF	TRBV2	TRBJ2-1